This entry describes one TCR beta chain. The data stem from a study of T cell responses to AZD1222 COVID-19 vaccine. TCRdb's table, derived via immunoSEQ multiplex PCR, lists solely in-frame clones and lacks some. Of 86,000 or so clones detected, 70% to 90% appear once; the ten largest clones hold 5.5% to 6%. The TCR comes from an adult who received the AZD1222 COVID-19 vaccine. This specimen consisted of peripheral blood, obtained 28 days after the second AZD1222 dose.

CDR3 in amino acids: CASSRGESSYEQYF. CDR3 bases: TGTGCCAGCAGCCGGGGGGAGTCTTCCTACGAGCAGTACTTC. The chain employs TRBV3-1 (or the pseudogene TRBV3-2) and TRBJ2-7; TRBD2 might be the D (6 bases). Deletions cut 4 bases from V and 1 base from J, with 11 bases between. The CDR3 runs 14 residues. CDR1 is LGHDT, CDR2 YNNKEL, per germline (reference sequence).